Here is one T cell receptor (beta chain) with its context. This specimen belongs to a study of blood T cell repertoires in COVID-19. Trimming cost V 6 bases and J 3 bases, with 9 bases left between them. The CDR3 sequence is 13 residues long. Germline-derived CDR1 and CDR2 are SNHLY and FYNNEI. Sequencing used immunoSEQ multiplex PCR; TCRdb keeps in-frame clones, though not all of them. The table lists about 180,000 clones, around 86% of them singletons. Material for sequencing was peripheral blood. The V and J genes are TRBV2 and TRBJ1-5, with unresolved D. This TCR came from a man aged 45-65 years with active or convalescent COVID-19. Written as DNA, the CDR3 is TGTGCCAGCAGCCTGGACTTCAATCAGCCCCAGCATTTT. Its protein product is CASSLDFNQPQHF.